These 21 T cell receptor beta chains were all obtained from the same sample, sequenced in a study of cytomegalovirus exposure and HLA in healthy donors. The primer mix had 60 Vbeta and 13 Jbeta primers. Sequenced by immunoSEQ multiplex PCR; TCRdb stores in-frame clones only, minus some. The sample comprises about 82,000 clones, 65% to 80% of which are singletons, and 13% rests with the top ten. The source material was PBMCs. The receptors stem from a human donor in good health.

This clone was observed a few times. V and J are TRBV6-1 and TRBJ1-4; 10 bases align to TRBD1. Unmatched junction bases numbered 9, after V lost 0 bases and J lost 2 bases. Germline V gene lookup returns CDR1 MNHNS and CDR2 SASEGT. The CDR3 spans 19 residues. The CDR3 DNA is TGTGCCAGCAGTGAAGCGACAGGGGGCCCCAGCGGGACTAATGAAAAACTGTTTTTT. It yields the protein CASSEATGGPSGTNEKLFF.

The chain uses TRBV30 and TRBJ1-1; D might be TRBD1 (6 bases). This CDR3 is 12 amino acids long. Germline V gene data show CDR1 as GTSNPN and CDR2 as SVGIG (reference sequence). V was trimmed by 7 bases and J by 1 base, leaving 10 bases between them. Here the CDR3 DNA reads TGTGCCTACAAGGGGGAGAACACTGAAGCTTTCTTT. Its protein is CAYKGENTEAFF.

The V and J genes are TRBV2 and TRBJ1-1, with 8 nucleotides matching TRBD1. Germline lookup yields CDR1 SNHLY and CDR2 FYNNEI. The CDR3 extends over 13 amino acids. Trimming at V came to 1 base and at J to 8 bases, leaving 3 bases not matched to a gene. The DNA of the CDR3 is TGTGCCAGCAGTGAAGGACAGGGGAGCGAAGCTTTCTTT. It encodes CASSEGQGSEAFF.

The rearrangement links TRBV19 to TRBJ1-1, with no clear D. The V and J ends lost 6 bases and 3 bases respectively, with 14 bases between them. Germline V lookup: CDR1 LNHDA, CDR2 SQIVND (reference sequence). This CDR3 is built from 14 residues. CDR3 nucleotide sequence: TGTGCCAGTAGCGACTTTCGATGGGACACTGAAGCTTTCTTT. Encoded protein: CASSDFRWDTEAFF.

This clone was seen only once. The chain joins TRBV2 to TRBJ2-2, with D possibly TRBD1 on 6 matching bases. The germline gives CDR1 SNHLY, CDR2 FYNNEI. V dropped 5 bases and J dropped 4 bases, with 14 bases sitting between them. This CDR3 region has 15 residues. The CDR3 loop reads CASSRQVSGTGELFF. In DNA form, the CDR3 reads TGTGCCAGCAGTCGACAGGTTTCGGGCACCGGGGAGCTGTTTTTT.

The V call is TRBV7-8, the J call TRBJ1-5; D is uncertain. CDR3 length: 13 residues. Germline lookup yields CDR1 SGHVS and CDR2 FQNEAQ. V was trimmed by 5 bases and J by 5 bases, leaving 10 bases between them. The CDR3 DNA reads TGTGCCAGCAGCCACTATAAAGATCAGCCCCAGCATTTT. Protein product: CASSHYKDQPQHF.

The V and J genes are TRBV19 and TRBJ1-1; D may be TRBD1 (6 bases). Germline values: CDR1 LNHDA, CDR2 SQIVND (reference sequence). The CDR3 spans 13 residues. The germline V and J ends were trimmed by 6 bases and 4 bases, with 12 bases remaining between them. The CDR3 sequence: CASRLTGTTEAFF. The CDR3 DNA reads TGTGCCAGTAGGCTCACAGGGACCACTGAAGCTTTCTTT.

This chain joins TRBV23-1 and TRBJ2-1, with 7 positions matching TRBD1. TRBV23-1 is an open reading frame, and its role is uncertain. J was trimmed by 5 bases and V by 7 bases; bases with no gene match: 17. This CDR3 spans 17 amino acids. The CDR3 region has the DNA TGCGCCAGCACCTCCAACACCACAGGGGCTCCGCACAATGAGCAGTTCTTC. This sequence encodes CASTSNTTGAPHNEQFF.

The chain has TRBV27 and TRBJ2-3, with D possibly being TRBD1 (5 bases). In germline, CDR1 is MNHEY, CDR2 SMNVEV (reference sequence). The length of the CDR3 is 17 residues. V was pared by 0 bases and J by 4 bases, with 17 bases between. CDR3 sequence (DNA): TGTGCCAGCAGTTTATCGGGGCCAAGCAGGGTACCAGATACGCAGTATTTT. This sequence encodes CASSLSGPSRVPDTQYF.

The V gene is TRBV4-1, the J gene TRBJ2-3, with unresolved D. This CDR3 has 15 amino acids. Trimming left V 1 base short and J 1 base short, with 9 bases between. From germline, CDR1 is MGHRA and CDR2 YSYEKL. CDR3 protein: CASSQGAIGTDTQYF. The CDR3 coding sequence is TGCGCCAGCAGCCAAGGGGCTATTGGCACAGATACGCAGTATTTT.

V gene TRBV5-6 combines with J gene TRBJ2-3; D remains unclear. The CDR3 spans 14 residues. The germline V gene has CDR1 SGHDT and CDR2 YYEEEE. The V gene lost 2 bases and the J gene lost 5 bases, with 12 bases spanning the gap. The CDR3 here is CASSFLGTQDTQYF. The CDR3, as DNA: TGTGCCAGCAGCTTCCTCGGTACCCAAGATACGCAGTATTTT. The full variable domain, completed using reference TRBV5-6 and TRBJ2-3, is DAGVTQSPTHLIKTRGQQVTLRCSPKSGHDTVSWYQQALGQGPQFIFQYYEEEERQRGNFPDRFSGHQFPNYSSELNVNALLLGDSALYLCASSFLGTQDTQYFGPGTRLTVL.

This chain links TRBV29-1 with TRBJ1-3; a weak D match, TRBD1 (5 bases). V was pared by 4 bases and J by 0 bases, with 16 bases between. From germline, CDR1 is SQVTM and CDR2 ANQGSEA. The CDR3 runs 16 residues. The CDR3: CSVGTRGSDSGNTIYF. CDR3 DNA: TGCAGCGTTGGGACCCGGGGGTCCGACTCTGGAAACACCATATATTTT.

This clone has only a few counts. The chain has TRBV6-5 and TRBJ1-2; D gene unclear. V lost 0 bases to trimming and J lost 1 base, with 9 bases between them. Germline CDR1 and CDR2: MNHEY and SVGAGI. The CDR3 loop spans 15 amino acids. The CDR3 loop is CASSYSPNGNYGYTF. The CDR3 DNA is TGTGCCAGCAGTTACTCCCCCAACGGTAACTATGGCTACACCTTC.

This clone was recorded once. The chain has TRBV5-1 and TRBJ2-2; possibly TRBD1 for D (5 bases). Germline V gene lookup returns CDR1 SGHRS and CDR2 YFSETQ. The CDR3 has 14 residues. Trimming shortened V by 6 bases and J by 1 base, and 10 bases separated the two germline ends. CDR3 region: CASTETGNTGELFF. CDR3 sequence (DNA): TGCGCCAGCACCGAAACAGGGAACACCGGGGAGCTGTTTTTT.

DNA for the CDR3: TGTGCCAGCAGCTTAGCGGTGAGCGAGCAGTACTTC. Encoded protein: CASSLAVSEQYF. The chain recombines TRBV7-9 with TRBJ2-7; D is unresolved. The germline V gene encodes CDR1 SEHNR and CDR2 FQNEAQ (reference sequence). V lost 0 bases and J lost 6, with 6 bases in between. This CDR3 comprises 12 residues.

The rearrangement joins TRBV25-1 to TRBJ2-3; a possible D gene is TRBD1 (7 bases). This CDR3 is 15 amino acids long. Trimming stripped 7 bases from V and 3 bases from J, with 17 bases between. Germline V CDR1 and CDR2: MGHDK, SYGVNS. Written as DNA, the CDR3 is TGTGCCAGCACTCCAGGGGGGCGAGGAACAGATACGCAGTATTTT. Its translation: CASTPGGRGTDTQYF.

The chain is built from TRBV6-4 and TRBJ2-3, with 11 bases matching TRBD2. The CDR3 is 17 residues long. V trimming: 6 bases; J trimming: 6 bases; junction bases outside the gene matches: 14. Looked up from germline, CDR1 is MRHNA and CDR2 is SNTAGT. The CDR3 bases are TGTGCCAGCAGCCCCGTTAAGACTAGCGGGGTTGGCGATACGCAGTATTTT. Translated: CASSPVKTSGVGDTQYF.

This sequence joins TRBV19 and TRBJ1-1; D might be TRBD1 (5 bases). Germline CDR1 and CDR2: LNHDA and SQIVND (reference sequence). V was cut by 3 bases and J by 3 bases, with 11 bases left in between. This CDR3 has 14 amino acids. In DNA, the CDR3 is TGTGCCAGTAGTATGGCGCGGGGGGACACTGAAGCTTTCTTT. This sequence encodes CASSMARGDTEAFF.

The V and J genes are TRBV25-1 and TRBJ2-3; 12 bases agree with TRBD2. After removal of 6 bases from V and 1 base from J, the junction contained 2 bases not matched to a gene. CDR1 and CDR2 from the germline V gene are MGHDK and SYGVNS. This CDR3 has 15 amino acids. Written as DNA, the CDR3 is TGTGCCAGCAGCAGACTAGCGGGGGGCACAGATACGCAGTATTTT. Encoded protein: CASSRLAGGTDTQYF.

This chain connects TRBV10-3 to TRBJ2-7, with D possibly being TRBD1 (10 bases). V dropped 6 bases and J dropped 7 bases, with 19 bases sitting between them. Germline-derived CDR1 and CDR2 are ENHRY and SYGVKD. This CDR3 region has 14 residues. The CDR3 DNA reads as TGTGCCATCAGGGGGACAGGGGCGGGGGGGGAGCAGTACTTC. It is translated as CAIRGTGAGGEQYF.

The table lists this clone with a few counts. The chain recombines TRBV19 with TRBJ2-2; TRBD1 matches at 9 bases. V trimming: 8 bases; J trimming: 5 bases; junction bases outside the gene matches: 3. This CDR3 is 13 amino acids long. The V gene's germline CDR1 is LNHDA and CDR2 SQIVND (reference sequence). The CDR3 coding sequence is TGTGCCAGTTCCGGGACAGGGACCGGGGAGCTGTTTTTT. It codes for CASSGTGTGELFF. Supplemented by reference TRBV19 and TRBJ2-2, the full variable domain reads DGGITQSPKYLFRKEGQNVTLSCEQNLNHDAMYWYRQDPGQGLRLIYYSQIVNDFQKGDIAEGYSVSREKKESFPLTVTSAQKNPTAFYLCASSGTGTGELFFGEGSRLTVL.